This TCR beta chain stems from a study of cytomegalovirus exposure and HLA in healthy donors. As for this clone: The antigen is undetermined.

Study results and limitations: Per published accounts, TCR beta sequences correctly predicted the HLA-A and HLA-B alleles of most subjects.

This PCR relied on a set of 60 Vbeta primers and 13 Jbeta primers. TCRdb keeps only in-frame clones here, not all; method: immunoSEQ multiplex PCR. This table has about 160,000 clones, 70% to 85% appearing once. Sequencing used PBMCs. This receptor was identified in a man between 40 and 49 years old in good health and CMV-seronegative.

CDR3: CASSLYAGGLTTWTDTQYF. The DNA of the CDR3 is TGTGCCAGCAGCTTATACGCAGGGGGCCTTACGACGTGGACAGATACGCAGTATTTT. This chain joins TRBV7-2 and TRBJ2-3, with 8 bases identical to TRBD1. The CDR3 contains 19 residues. V was pared by 2 bases and J by 3 bases, with 16 bases of the junction left unmatched. Germline V gene sequence: CDR1 SGHTA, CDR2 FQGNSA.